A single sample is the source of the 23 T cell receptor beta chains below, sequenced in a study of blood T cell repertoires in COVID-19. The table came from immunoSEQ multiplex PCR; TCRdb's copy has only in-frame clones and leaves some out. The sample yields about 230,000 clones, around 78% seen once. Sequenced: peripheral blood. These receptors all come from a woman in her seventies with active or convalescent COVID-19.

The chain combines TRBV27 with TRBJ2-7, with D possibly being TRBD1 (5 bases). The CDR3 length is 14 residues. Per germline, CDR1 MNHEY and CDR2 SMNVEV (reference sequence). The ends were cut back, 2 bases at V and 0 bases at J, with 8 bases in the middle. The CDR3 coding sequence is TGTGCCAGCAGTTTACAGGGCCTCTCCTACGAGCAGTACTTC. Protein product: CASSLQGLSYEQYF.

The chain couples TRBV18 to TRBJ1-2, with D perhaps matching TRBD1 (5 bases). CDR1 and CDR2 from the germline V gene are KGHSH and LQKENI. V dropped 3 bases and J dropped 3 bases, with 11 bases sitting between them. This CDR3 comprises 14 residues. The CDR3 DNA sequence: TGTGCCAGCTCACCTGGCAGGGTGGACTATGGCTACACCTTC. Amino acid sequence: CASSPGRVDYGYTF.

The rearrangement links TRBV11-2 to TRBJ1-5; D is unresolved. Between the trimmed V and J ends, which lost 0 bases and 5 bases, there was a span of 8 bases. Germline V gene lookup returns CDR1 SGHAT and CDR2 FQNNGV. CDR3 size: 14 residues. CDR3 coding DNA: TGTGCCAGCAGCTTAGAGGCCAACGATCAGCCCCAGCATTTT. As protein: CASSLEANDQPQHF. Filled out from reference TRBV11-2 and TRBJ1-5, the complete variable domain reads EAGVAQSPRYKIIEKRQSVAFWCNPISGHATLYWYQQILGQGPKLLIQFQNNGVVDDSQLPKDRFSAERLKGVDSTLKIQPAKLEDSAVYLCASSLEANDQPQHFGDGTRLSIL.

The rearrangement joins TRBV19 to TRBJ2-5; a possible D gene is TRBD1 (6 bases). The germline V gene encodes CDR1 LNHDA and CDR2 SQIVND (reference sequence). The CDR3 sequence is 14 residues long. Trimming took 11 bases from V and 0 from J, leaving 16 bases between them. This CDR3 is CAADRGWYQETQYF. The CDR3 DNA follows: TGTGCCGCCGATAGGGGGTGGTACCAAGAGACCCAGTACTTC.

The genes are TRBV6-4 and TRBJ2-3, with 9 bases that match TRBD2. The germline V gene has CDR1 MRHNA and CDR2 SNTAGT. The CDR3 is 15 residues long. The V and J ends lost 0 bases and 4 bases, in that order; junction bases with no gene match: 2. This CDR3 reads CASSDSAGGSDTQYF. CDR3 DNA: TGTGCCAGCAGTGACTCGGCGGGGGGGTCAGATACGCAGTATTTT.

V is TRBV6-5 and J is TRBJ1-1, with D tentatively TRBD1 (5 bases). Per the germline V gene, CDR1 is MNHEY and CDR2 is SVGAGI. Trimming removed 5 bases from V and 1 base from J, with 8 bases in between. The CDR3 spans 13 residues. CDR3 protein: CASSRTRNTEAFF. Written as DNA, the CDR3 is TGTGCCAGCAGTAGGACAAGGAACACTGAAGCTTTCTTT.

This rearrangement joins TRBV6-2 or TRBV6-3 to TRBJ2-7; no clear D. CDR3 length: 13 residues. In germline, CDR1 is MNHEY, CDR2 SVGEGT. The V gene lost 6 bases and the J gene lost 6 bases, with 15 bases spanning the gap. CDR3 sequence: CASSPQATREQYF. In DNA, the CDR3 is TGTGCCAGCAGCCCCCAGGCTACACGCGAGCAGTACTTC.

The chain is built from TRBV5-8 and TRBJ2-3; TRBD1 matches at 7 bases. The CDR3 totals 15 residues. CDR1 is SGHTS, CDR2 YDEGEE, per germline. After removal of 2 bases from V and 3 bases from J, the junction contained 6 bases not matched to a gene. The CDR3 reads CASSLSGGRTDTQYF. DNA for the CDR3: TGTGCCAGCAGCTTATCAGGGGGAAGAACAGATACGCAGTATTTT.

The CDR3 region is CASSLAKGASEKLFF. The CDR3 DNA is TGTGCCAGCAGCTTGGCCAAGGGGGCGTCGGAAAAACTGTTTTTT. The V gene is TRBV5-4, the J gene TRBJ1-4; TRBD1 matches at 7 bases. Trimming took 0 bases from V and 8 from J; bases not matched to a gene: 7. There are 15 residues in the CDR3. Germline assignment: CDR1 SGHNT and CDR2 YYREEE (reference sequence).

The rearrangement links TRBV6-4 to TRBJ2-1, with D possibly matching TRBD2 (7 bases). Deletions cut 4 bases from V and 8 bases from J, with 12 bases between. Per germline, CDR1 MRHNA and CDR2 SNTAGT. CDR3 length: 13 residues. This CDR3 reads CASSGEGGHEQFF. CDR3 nucleotide sequence: TGTGCCAGCAGTGGGGAGGGGGGGCATGAGCAGTTCTTC.

The V and J genes are TRBV24-1 and TRBJ1-5; weak D call: TRBD1 (5 bases). V lost 6 bases, J lost 2 bases, and 13 bases lay in between. Germline assignment: CDR1 KGHDR and CDR2 SFDVKD. The CDR3 is 15 residues long. The CDR3 loop is CATSRGGDGNQPQHF. DNA for the CDR3: TGTGCCACCAGTCGCGGGGGAGATGGCAATCAGCCCCAGCATTTT.

The CDR3 loop is CASSQILTGQGSEKLFF. The CDR3 coding sequence is TGCGCCAGCAGCCAGATTCTTACCGGACAGGGTAGTGAAAAACTGTTTTTT. V and J are TRBV4-1 and TRBJ1-4, with TRBD1 matching over 8 bases. Trimming removed 3 bases from V and 7 bases from J; junction bases left unmatched: 13. The CDR3 is 17 residues long. Germline V gives CDR1 MGHRA, CDR2 YSYEKL.

The chain has TRBV3-1 (or the pseudogene TRBV3-2) and TRBJ2-5, with 8 bases matching TRBD1. The length of the CDR3 is 14 residues. Germline CDR1 and CDR2: LGHDT and YNNKEL (reference sequence). Trimming removed 4 bases from V and 2 bases from J; junction bases left unmatched: 3. The DNA for the CDR3 is TGTGCCAGCAGCCCCCGGACAGGGCAAGAGACCCAGTACTTC. Translation: CASSPRTGQETQYF.

V is TRBV28 and J is TRBJ1-4, with D tentatively TRBD1 (6 bases). CDR3 length equals 13 residues. The germline CDR1 and CDR2 sequences are MDHEN and SYDVKM. Deletions cut 2 bases from V and 15 bases from J, with 16 bases between. The CDR3 DNA is TGTGCCAGCAGTTTAGGGACACCAGCATCGATGTTTTTT. Protein: CASSLGTPASMFF. The variable domain in full, completed from reference TRBV28 and TRBJ1-4, reads DVKVTQSSRYLVKRTGEKVFLECVQDMDHENMFWYRQDPGLGLRLIYFSYDVKMKEKGDIPEGYSVSREKKERFSLILESASTNQTSMYLCASSLGTPASMFFGSGTQLSVL.

The V and J genes are TRBV15 and TRBJ2-7, with TRBD2 identical over 8 bases. Germline CDR1 reads LNHNV; CDR2 reads YYDKDF (reference sequence). After removal of 6 bases from V and 3 bases from J, the junction contained 10 bases not matched to a gene. The CDR3 runs to 15 residues. CDR3 DNA sequence: TGTGCCACCAGTAGTTCAGCGGGAGTTAACTACGAGCAGTACTTC. It codes for CATSSSAGVNYEQYF.

This clone has a handful of counts. The chain has TRBV5-1 and TRBJ2-3, with TRBD2 matching 10 bases. Germline CDR1 and CDR2: SGHRS and YFSETQ. V lost 3 bases to trimming and J lost 0 bases; unmatched junction nucleotides: 4. The CDR3 spans 16 residues. The CDR3 coding sequence is TGCGCCAGCAGCTGGGAGCGGGGGGGAAGCACAGATACGCAGTATTTT. This codes for CASSWERGGSTDTQYF.

The CDR3 sequence is CASSTVDSGANVLTF. CDR3 coding DNA: TGCGCCAGCAGTACGGTAGACAGTGGGGCCAACGTCCTGACTTTC. The gene calls are TRBV5-1 and TRBJ2-6, with a tentative D call TRBD1 (5 bases). V dropped 5 bases and J dropped 3 bases, with 12 bases sitting between them. CDR1 and CDR2 (germline): SGHRS, YFSETQ. The CDR3 contains 15 residues. The full variable domain, with the rest looked up from reference TRBV5-1 and TRBJ2-6, is KAGVTQTPRYLIKTRGQQVTLSCSPISGHRSVSWYQQTPGQGLQFLFEYFSETQRNKGNFPGRFSGRQFSNSRSEMNVSTLELGDSALYLCASSTVDSGANVLTFGAGSRLTVL.

CDR3 nucleotides: TGTGCCAGCAGCGTCACCTACTCTGGAAACACCATATATTTT. Amino acid sequence: CASSVTYSGNTIYF. The chain joins TRBV9 to TRBJ1-3; D call uncertain. Germline V gene sequence: CDR1 SGDLS, CDR2 YYNGEE. The CDR3 length is 14 residues. Trimming shortened V by 2 bases and J by 0 bases, and 6 bases separated the two germline ends.

The CDR3 loop is CASRRQGVSTEAFF. In DNA, the CDR3 is TGTGCCAGCAGGAGACAGGGAGTGAGCACTGAAGCTTTCTTT. The chain joins TRBV2 to TRBJ1-1; 7 positions match TRBD1. The CDR3 has 14 amino acids. The germline CDR1 and CDR2 sequences are SNHLY and FYNNEI. The ends lost 6 bases at V and 4 bases at J; junction bases unmatched: 8. Variable domain in full (rest from reference TRBV2 and TRBJ1-1): EPEVTQTPSHQVTQMGQEVILRCVPISNHLYFYWYRQILGQKVEFLVSFYNNEISEKSEIFDDQFSVERPDGSNFTLKIRSTKLEDSAMYFCASRRQGVSTEAFFGQGTRLTVV.

The CDR3 DNA is TGTGCCAGCAGCTACGGACAGGGTACCTACAATGAGCAGTTCTTC. It specifies CASSYGQGTYNEQFF. The chain couples TRBV7-8 to TRBJ2-1, with 8 bases aligning to TRBD1. Germline assignment: CDR1 SGHVS and CDR2 FQNEAQ. After removal of 4 bases from V and 2 bases from J, the junction contained 4 bases not matched to a gene. The CDR3 loop spans 15 amino acids.

This chain links TRBV6-5 with TRBJ2-2, with 10 bases lining up with TRBD1. Trimming at V came to 6 bases and at J to 11 bases, leaving 6 bases not matched to a gene. This CDR3 contains 13 residues. Germline V CDR1 and CDR2: MNHEY, SVGAGI. The DNA for the CDR3 is TGTGCCAGCAGCGGACAGGGGGGGGTAGAGCTGTTTTTT. Translated: CASSGQGGVELFF.

This chain uses TRBV30 with TRBJ2-1, with D maybe TRBD1 (6 bases). V shed 2 bases and J shed 4 bases, with 12 bases lying between them. This CDR3 has 14 residues. Germline assignment: CDR1 GTSNPN and CDR2 SVGIG (reference sequence). The CDR3 coding sequence is TGTGCCTGGAGTAGGGGGTCGTGGTACAATGAGCAGTTCTTC. It codes for CAWSRGSWYNEQFF.

This rearrangement joins TRBV15 to TRBJ1-1; D uncertain. The CDR3 has 14 amino acids. Germline CDR1 is LNHNV and CDR2 is YYDKDF (reference sequence). Trimming stripped 0 bases from V and 7 bases from J, with 12 bases between. The chain's CDR3 is CATSRDVIGLEAFF. The DNA for the CDR3 is TGTGCCACCAGCAGAGATGTCATTGGGCTTGAAGCTTTCTTT.